Each of the 5 T cell receptor beta chains below was sequenced from the same sample in a study of Graves' ophthalmopathy and Graves' hyperthyroidism. Amplified material comprised TCR beta CDR3 regions derived from RNA transcripts. HTBI primers were employed in first-round RT-PCR, then a second-round multiplex PCR followed. TCRdb reprocessed the multiplex PCR reads via MiXCR and lists one record per CDR3 protein. The sample has 350,000 to 450,000 distinct CDR3 sequences; roughly 18% are singletons. The specimen sequenced was peripheral blood. The receptors come from a woman between 18 and 30 years old with Graves' ophthalmopathy.

This clonotype appeared many times. The chain recombines TRBV12-3 or TRBV12-4 with TRBJ1-1; D unclear. This CDR3 has 12 amino acids. V gave up 4 bases and J gave up 6 bases, with 9 bases separating them. CDR3 in amino acids: CASSSDGAEAFF. In DNA form, the CDR3 reads TGTGCCAGCAGTTCCGATGGCGCTGAAGCTTTCTTT.

This clonotype was detected ten times or more. This chain connects TRBV28 to TRBJ1-2; D ambiguous. V lost 3 bases and J lost 6, with 11 bases in between. The length of the CDR3 is 13 residues. The germline gives CDR1 MDHEN, CDR2 SYDVKM. CDR3 sequence: CASSFSWANGYTF. As DNA, the CDR3 is TGTGCCAGCAGTTTCAGTTGGGCCAATGGCTACACCTTC.

Many counts were recorded for this clonotype. The CDR3, as DNA: TGCAGCACCCGGGAGGGATGGAATCAGCCCCAGCATTTT. Encoded protein: CSTREGWNQPQHF. The V gene is TRBV29-1, the J gene TRBJ1-5; D ambiguous. The CDR3 is 13 amino acids. CDR1 is SQVTM, CDR2 ANQGSEA, per germline. Deletions cut 8 bases from V and 4 bases from J, with 15 bases between.

This clonotype was found many times. The chain carries TRBV18 and TRBJ2-7; TRBD2 might be the D (6 bases). V lost 0 bases, J lost 6 bases, and 12 bases lay in between. The CDR3 consists of 14 residues. Germline V gene lookup returns CDR1 KGHSH and CDR2 LQKENI. The DNA of the CDR3 is TGTGCCAGCTCACCACCGTCCCGGGGGTCCGAGCAGTACTTC. This encodes CASSPPSRGSEQYF.

This clonotype was seen repeatedly, ten times or more. This CDR3 is CASSLGAQETQYF. The DNA for the CDR3 is TGTGCCAGCAGCTTAGGGGCCCAAGAGACCCAGTACTTC. The V gene is TRBV7-3, the J gene TRBJ2-5, with D perhaps matching TRBD1 (5 bases). CDR1 is SGHTA, CDR2 FQGTGA, per germline. V was pared by 2 bases and J by 1 base, with 5 bases between. The CDR3 is 13 amino acids.